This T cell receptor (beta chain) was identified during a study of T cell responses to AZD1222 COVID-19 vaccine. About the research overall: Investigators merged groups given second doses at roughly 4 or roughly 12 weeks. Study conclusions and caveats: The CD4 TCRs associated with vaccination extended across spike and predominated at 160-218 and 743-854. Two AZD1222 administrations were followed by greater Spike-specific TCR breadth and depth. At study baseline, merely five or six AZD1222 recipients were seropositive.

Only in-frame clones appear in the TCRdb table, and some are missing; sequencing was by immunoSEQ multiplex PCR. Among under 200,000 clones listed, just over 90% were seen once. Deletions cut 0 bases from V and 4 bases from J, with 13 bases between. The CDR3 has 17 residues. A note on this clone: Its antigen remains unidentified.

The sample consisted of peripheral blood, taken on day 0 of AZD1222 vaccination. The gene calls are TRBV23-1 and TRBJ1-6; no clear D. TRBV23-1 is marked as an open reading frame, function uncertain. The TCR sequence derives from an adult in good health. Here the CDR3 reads CASSQSAGGTYNSPLHF. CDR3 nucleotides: TGCGCCAGCAGTCAATCGGCGGGCGGAACGTATAATTCACCCCTCCACTTT.